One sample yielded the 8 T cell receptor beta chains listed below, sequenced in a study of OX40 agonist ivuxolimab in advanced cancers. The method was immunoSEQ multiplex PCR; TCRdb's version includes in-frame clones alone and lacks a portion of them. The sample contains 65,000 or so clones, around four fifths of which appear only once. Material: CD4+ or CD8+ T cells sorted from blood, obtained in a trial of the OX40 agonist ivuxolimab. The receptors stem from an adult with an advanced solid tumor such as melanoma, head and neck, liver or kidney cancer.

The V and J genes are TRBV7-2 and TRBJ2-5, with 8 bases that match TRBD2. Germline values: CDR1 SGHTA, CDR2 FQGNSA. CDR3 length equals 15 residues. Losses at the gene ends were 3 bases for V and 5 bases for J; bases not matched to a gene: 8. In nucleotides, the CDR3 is TGTGCCAGCAGCTTTCGCGGGAGGCGTTTTGAGACCCAGTACTTC. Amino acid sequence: CASSFRGRRFETQYF. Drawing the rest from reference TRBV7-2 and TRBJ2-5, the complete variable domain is GAGVSQSPSNKVTEKGKDVELRCDPISGHTALYWYRQSLGQGLEFLIYFQGNSAPDKSGLPSDRFSAERTGGSVSTLTIQRTQQEDSAVYLCASSFRGRRFETQYFGPGTRLLVL.

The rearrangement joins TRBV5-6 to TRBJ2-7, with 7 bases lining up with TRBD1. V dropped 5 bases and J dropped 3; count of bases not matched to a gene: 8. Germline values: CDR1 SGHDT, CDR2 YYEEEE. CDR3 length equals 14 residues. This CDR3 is CASRPIRDSYEQYF. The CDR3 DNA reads TGTGCCAGCAGGCCGATTCGGGACAGCTACGAGCAGTACTTC.

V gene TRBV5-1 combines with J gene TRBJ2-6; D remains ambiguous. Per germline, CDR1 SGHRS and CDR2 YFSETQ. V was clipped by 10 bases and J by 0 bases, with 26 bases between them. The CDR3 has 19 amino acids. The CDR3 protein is CASARSDNTLDSGANVLTF. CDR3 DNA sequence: TGCGCCTCAGCCCGCTCAGATAATACTCTGGACTCTGGGGCCAACGTCCTGACTTTC.

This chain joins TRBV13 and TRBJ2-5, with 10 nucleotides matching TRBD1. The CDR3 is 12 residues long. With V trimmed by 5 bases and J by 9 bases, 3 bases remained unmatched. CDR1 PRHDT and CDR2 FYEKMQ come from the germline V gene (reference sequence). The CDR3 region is CASSQGQGSQYF. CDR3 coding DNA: TGTGCCAGCAGCCAGGGACAGGGGTCCCAGTACTTC.

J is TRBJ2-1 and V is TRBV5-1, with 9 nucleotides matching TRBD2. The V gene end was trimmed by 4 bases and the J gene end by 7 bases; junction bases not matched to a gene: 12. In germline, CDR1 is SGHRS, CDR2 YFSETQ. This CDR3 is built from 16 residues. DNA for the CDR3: TGCGCCAGCAGCCCCATCGGCGGGAGGGTTGAGAATGAGCAGTTCTTC. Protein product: CASSPIGGRVENEQFF.

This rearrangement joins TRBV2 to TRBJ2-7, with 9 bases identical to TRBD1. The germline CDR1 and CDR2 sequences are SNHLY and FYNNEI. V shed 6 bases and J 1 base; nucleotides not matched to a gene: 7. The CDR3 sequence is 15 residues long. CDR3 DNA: TGTGCCAGCAGCGGTACCGGGACAGGGTCCTACGAGCAGTACTTC. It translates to CASSGTGTGSYEQYF.

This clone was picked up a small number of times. As DNA, the CDR3 is TGTGCCAGCAGCTTTGATCCGGTTAGCACCGGGGAGCTGTTTTTT. Amino acids: CASSFDPVSTGELFF. The chain uses TRBV5-6 and TRBJ2-2; the D is unclear. The CDR3 runs 15 residues. V lost 2 bases and J lost 4, with 12 bases in between. The V gene's germline CDR1 is SGHDT and CDR2 YYEEEE.

The CDR3 sequence: CASSLAAGGLDTQYF. In nucleotides, the CDR3 is TGTGCCAGCAGCTTGGCTGCAGGGGGACTAGATACGCAGTATTTT. The rearrangement joins TRBV5-4 to TRBJ2-3; D is perhaps TRBD1 (7 bases). Germline values: CDR1 SGHNT, CDR2 YYREEE (reference sequence). The CDR3 totals 15 residues. Trimming shortened V by 0 bases and J by 5 bases, and 13 bases separated the two germline ends.